These 16 T cell receptor beta chains came from one sample sequenced in a study of blood T cell repertoires in COVID-19. TCRdb keeps only in-frame clones here, not all; method: immunoSEQ multiplex PCR. The sample lists fewer than 120,000 clones, approximately 67% seen once, with around 7.3% in the top ten. Sequenced material: peripheral blood. The receptors stem from a woman aged 60-75 years with acute or convalescent COVID-19.

V gene TRBV24-1 combines with J gene TRBJ1-1; no reliable D call. Trimming removed 2 bases at V and 3 bases at J, with 6 bases between. The CDR3 is made up of 13 amino acids. CDR1 and CDR2 from the germline V gene are KGHDR and SFDVKD. In DNA, the CDR3 is TGTGCCACCAGTGATTCGGAGTACACTGAAGCTTTCTTT. It codes for CATSDSEYTEAFF.

This chain links TRBV29-1 with TRBJ1-1; tentatively, D is TRBD1 (6 bases). The germline V gene has CDR1 SQVTM and CDR2 ANQGSEA. V was clipped by 6 bases and J by 5 bases, with 22 bases between them. CDR3 length: 15 amino acids. CDR3 DNA: TGCAGCGTCGAGCCAGGGCAGGGGACTAGGACTGAAGCTTTCTTT. It codes for CSVEPGQGTRTEAFF. Full variable domain (missing parts from reference TRBV29-1 and TRBJ1-1): SAVISQKPSRDICQRGTSLTIQCQVDSQVTMMFWYRQQPGQSLTLIATANQGSEATYESGFVIDKFPISRPNLTFSTLTVSNMSPEDSSIYLCSVEPGQGTRTEAFFGQGTRLTVV.

The chain has TRBV19 and TRBJ2-4, with D uncertain. Germline CDR1 is LNHDA and CDR2 is SQIVND (reference sequence). The CDR3 totals 13 residues. V was trimmed by 4 bases and J by 5 bases, leaving 9 bases between them. The CDR3: CASSNREENIQYF. The CDR3 bases are TGTGCCAGTAGTAACAGAGAAGAAAACATTCAGTACTTC.

V is TRBV7-8 and J is TRBJ1-2; D possibly corresponds to TRBD1 (5 bases). Germline V CDR1 and CDR2: SGHVS, FQNEAQ. The CDR3 loop spans 15 amino acids. V was shortened by 4 bases and J by 4 bases, with 16 bases between the two germline ends. The CDR3 reads CASSSQTAPTYGYTF. CDR3 bases: TGTGCCAGCAGCTCACAGACAGCCCCTACCTATGGCTACACCTTC.

This clone was seen only a few times. The chain combines TRBV28 with TRBJ1-2, with D maybe TRBD1 (6 bases). The V end lost 1 base, the J end lost 5 bases, and 8 bases lay between the germline ends. CDR3 length: 13 residues. Germline V gene lookup returns CDR1 MDHEN and CDR2 SYDVKM. The CDR3 here is CASSLYRVYGYTF. CDR3 coding DNA: TGTGCCAGCAGTTTATACAGGGTTTATGGCTACACCTTC.

This clone was recorded a few times. This chain uses TRBV7-9 with TRBJ1-6, with D unresolved. V was cut by 6 bases and J by 5 bases, with 5 bases left in between. This CDR3 region has 12 residues. CDR1 is SEHNR, CDR2 FQNEAQ, per germline (reference sequence). The CDR3 region has the DNA TGTGCCAGCAGTCGGGATAATTCACCCCTCCACTTT. Its protein is CASSRDNSPLHF.

This clone was observed a few times. The chain joins TRBV5-4 to TRBJ2-7; 9 nucleotides line up with TRBD2. Looked up from germline, CDR1 is SGHNT and CDR2 is YYREEE (reference sequence). V was clipped by 4 bases and J by 2 bases; unmatched bases: 10. The CDR3 loop spans 16 amino acids. The DNA for the CDR3 is TGTGCCAGCAGCCCTTTGCCTAGCGGGGCGACCTACGAGCAGTACTTC. Residues: CASSPLPSGATYEQYF.

The chain combines TRBV5-1 with TRBJ2-3; 7 bases are shared with TRBD1. V shed 4 bases and J 5 bases; nucleotides not matched to a gene: 4. There are 13 residues in the CDR3. From germline, CDR1 is SGHRS and CDR2 YFSETQ. CDR3 region: CASSEGAEDTQYF. The CDR3 region has the DNA TGCGCCAGCAGCGAGGGGGCTGAAGATACGCAGTATTTT.

V and J are TRBV9 and TRBJ2-3; D might be TRBD1 (6 bases). This CDR3 is built from 13 residues. V lost 3 bases and J 3 bases, leaving 8 bases between the germline ends. Germline CDR1 and CDR2: SGDLS and YYNGEE. The chain's CDR3 is CASSGDITDTQYF. CDR3 nucleotides: TGTGCCAGCAGCGGGGACATAACAGATACGCAGTATTTT.

The rearrangement joins TRBV3-1 (or the pseudogene TRBV3-2) to TRBJ2-4; 7 bases fit TRBD1. In germline, CDR1 is LGHDT, CDR2 YNNKEL (reference sequence). The CDR3 contains 15 residues. Trimming cost V 1 base and J 6 bases; bases outside gene matches: 6. The CDR3 DNA sequence: TGTGCCAGCAGCCAAGTTTCTTCAGGGGGAAACATTCAGTACTTC. Amino acid sequence: CASSQVSSGGNIQYF.

This sequence joins TRBV3-1 (or the pseudogene TRBV3-2) and TRBJ2-5, with D perhaps matching TRBD2 (6 bases). V gave up 3 bases and J gave up 5 bases, with 16 bases separating them. Per germline, CDR1 LGHDT and CDR2 YNNKEL (reference sequence). This CDR3 has 15 amino acids. This CDR3 is CASSHSTTGRETQYF. In DNA form, the CDR3 reads TGTGCCAGCAGCCACTCGACGACGGGGAGGGAGACCCAGTACTTC.

The genes are TRBV7-2 and TRBJ2-7; TRBD2 matches 7 bases. Unmatched junction bases numbered 8, after V lost 8 bases and J lost 4 bases. This CDR3 region has 13 residues. CDR1 and CDR2 (germline): SGHTA, FQGNSA. The CDR3 bases are TGTGCCAGCTCCTCCCGGCGGGGGTACGAGCAGTACTTC. Amino acids: CASSSRRGYEQYF.

There are a few counts of this clone. DNA of the CDR3: TGTGCCAGCAGTGATACAGACCGGACTAACTATGGCTACACCTTC. Encoded protein: CASSDTDRTNYGYTF. The chain employs TRBV6-1 and TRBJ1-2; no reliable D call. Germline CDR1 MNHNS, CDR2 SASEGT. Trimming stripped 3 bases from V and 0 bases from J, with 11 bases between. The CDR3 has 15 amino acids.

This clone was counted only a few times. The rearrangement uses TRBV27 and TRBJ2-7, with 7 bases identical to TRBD1. This CDR3 has 13 amino acids. The germline V gene encodes CDR1 MNHEY and CDR2 SMNVEV (reference sequence). V lost 2 bases to trimming and J lost 4 bases; unmatched junction nucleotides: 2. Written as DNA, the CDR3 is TGTGCCAGCAGTTTAGACAGGGCTTACGAGCAGTACTTC. This translates into CASSLDRAYEQYF.

J is TRBJ1-2 and V is TRBV19; no definite D call. The CDR3 runs 12 residues. Trimming left V 8 bases short and J 14 bases short, with 21 bases between. Germline CDR1 reads LNHDA; CDR2 reads SQIVND (reference sequence). CDR3 bases: TGTGCCAGTGGGAGGACGGACCGTATAGAGACCTTC. It translates to CASGRTDRIETF.

The CDR3 coding sequence is TGTGCCAGCAGCCAAGAATACTCTGGAAACACCATATATTTT. This codes for CASSQEYSGNTIYF. This chain connects TRBV3-1 (or the pseudogene TRBV3-2) to TRBJ1-3, with D hard to call. V lost 0 bases and J lost 0, with 3 bases in between. The CDR3 has 14 amino acids. Germline CDR1 is LGHDT and CDR2 is YNNKEL (reference sequence).